A single TCR beta chain is shown here with its context. The assay was immunoSEQ multiplex PCR, and TCRdb's table has in-frame clones only and misses some. The sample has about 170,000 clones; around 72% are singletons. The data originate from a study of blood T cell repertoires in COVID-19. Overall study context: Samples representing acute and convalescent COVID-19 were sourced from the United States, Italy and Spain.

The length of the CDR3 is 17 residues. CDR1 is MDHEN, CDR2 SYDVKM, per germline. Trimming shortened V by 10 bases and J by 2 bases, and 26 bases separated the two germline ends. The sequencing input was peripheral blood. The source is a woman aged 80 or over with acute or convalescent COVID-19. The chain carries TRBV28 and TRBJ1-1; D is possibly TRBD1 (5 bases). CDR3 nucleotides: TGTGCCACCCGAGGCGGGGCGCGGCACTTTTTCAACACTGAAGCTTTCTTT. Its translation: CATRGGARHFFNTEAFF.